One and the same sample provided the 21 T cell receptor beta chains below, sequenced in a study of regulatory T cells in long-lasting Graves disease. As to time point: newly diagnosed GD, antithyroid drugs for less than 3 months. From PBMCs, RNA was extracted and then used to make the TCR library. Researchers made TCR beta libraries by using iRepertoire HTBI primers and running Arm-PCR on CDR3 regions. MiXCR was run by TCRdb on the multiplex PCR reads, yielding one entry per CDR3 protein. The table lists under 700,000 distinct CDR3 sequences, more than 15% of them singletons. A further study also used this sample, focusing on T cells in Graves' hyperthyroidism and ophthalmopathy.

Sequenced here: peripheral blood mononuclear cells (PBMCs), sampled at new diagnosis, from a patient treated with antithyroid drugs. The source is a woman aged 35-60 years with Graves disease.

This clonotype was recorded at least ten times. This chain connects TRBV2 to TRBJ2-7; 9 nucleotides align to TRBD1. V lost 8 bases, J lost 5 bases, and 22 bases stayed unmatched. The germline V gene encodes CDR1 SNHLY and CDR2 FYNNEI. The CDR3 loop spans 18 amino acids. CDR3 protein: CASSTWDRAVEYYNEQYF. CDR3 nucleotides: TGTGCCAGCTCTACTTGGGACAGGGCCGTAGAGTACTACAACGAGCAGTACTTC.

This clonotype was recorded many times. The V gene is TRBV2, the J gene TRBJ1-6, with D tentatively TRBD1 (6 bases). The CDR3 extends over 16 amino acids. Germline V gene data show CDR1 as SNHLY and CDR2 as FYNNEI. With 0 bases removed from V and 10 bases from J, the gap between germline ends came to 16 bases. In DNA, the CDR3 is TGTGCCAGCAGTGAAGCGGGGGCAGGGGTGGGGTCACCCCTCCACTTT. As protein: CASSEAGAGVGSPLHF.

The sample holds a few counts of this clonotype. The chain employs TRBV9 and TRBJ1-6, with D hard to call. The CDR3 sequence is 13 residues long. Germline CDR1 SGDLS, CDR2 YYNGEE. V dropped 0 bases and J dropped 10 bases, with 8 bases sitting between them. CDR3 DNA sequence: TGTGCCAGCAGCGTAGAGCAGATCTCACCCCTCCACTTT. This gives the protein CASSVEQISPLHF. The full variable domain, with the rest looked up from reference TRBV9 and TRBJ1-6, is DSGVTQTPKHLITATGQRVTLRCSPRSGDLSVYWYQQSLDQGLQFLIQYYNGEERAKGNILERFSAQQFPDLHSELNLSSLELGDSALYFCASSVEQISPLHFGNGTRLTVT.

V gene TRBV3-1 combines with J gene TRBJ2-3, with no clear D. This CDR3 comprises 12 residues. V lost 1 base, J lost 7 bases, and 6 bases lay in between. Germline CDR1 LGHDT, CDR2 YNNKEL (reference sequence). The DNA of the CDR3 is TGTGCCAGCAGCCAAGTTGCGAATACGCAGTATTTT. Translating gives CASSQVANTQYF.

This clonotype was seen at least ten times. The CDR3 nucleotides are TGTGCCAGCAGGACAGGGTCCGGAGAGACCCAGTACTTC. Translating gives CASRTGSGETQYF. The chain couples TRBV2 to TRBJ2-5; 7 bases are shared with TRBD1. Germline CDR1 reads SNHLY; CDR2 reads FYNNEI. V lost 6 bases and J lost 4; bases outside the gene matches: 5. This CDR3 spans 13 amino acids.

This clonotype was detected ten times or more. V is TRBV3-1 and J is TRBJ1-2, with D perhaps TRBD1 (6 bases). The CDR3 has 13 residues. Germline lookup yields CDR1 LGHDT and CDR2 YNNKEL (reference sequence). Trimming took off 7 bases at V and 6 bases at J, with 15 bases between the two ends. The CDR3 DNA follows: TGTGCCAGCACCCTTAGGGGGAGCGATGGCTACACCTTC. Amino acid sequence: CASTLRGSDGYTF.

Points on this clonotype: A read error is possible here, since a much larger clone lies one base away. CDR3 DNA: TGTGCCAGCAGCCAAGTTTCAGGGACTTCGACCGAGAGAGAGACCCAGTACTTC. As protein: CASSQVSGTSTERETQYF. V is TRBV3-1 and J is TRBJ2-5; D may be TRBD2 (6 bases). The germline V gene encodes CDR1 LGHDT and CDR2 YNNKEL (reference sequence). V was shortened by 1 base and J by 4 bases, with 22 bases between the two germline ends. This CDR3 is 18 amino acids long.

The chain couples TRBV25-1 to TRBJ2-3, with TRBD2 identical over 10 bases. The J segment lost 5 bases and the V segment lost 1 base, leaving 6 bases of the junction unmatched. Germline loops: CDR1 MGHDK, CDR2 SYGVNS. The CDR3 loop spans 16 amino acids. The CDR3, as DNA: TGTGCCAGCAGTGAATCGAAGCGGGGGGGATTAGATACGCAGTATTTT. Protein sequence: CASSESKRGGLDTQYF. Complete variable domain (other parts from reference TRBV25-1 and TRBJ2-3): EADIYQTPRYLVIGTGKKITLECSQTMGHDKMYWYQQDPGMELHLIHYSYGVNSTEKGDLSSESTVSRIRTEHFPLTLESARPSHTSQYLCASSESKRGGLDTQYFGPGTRLTVL.

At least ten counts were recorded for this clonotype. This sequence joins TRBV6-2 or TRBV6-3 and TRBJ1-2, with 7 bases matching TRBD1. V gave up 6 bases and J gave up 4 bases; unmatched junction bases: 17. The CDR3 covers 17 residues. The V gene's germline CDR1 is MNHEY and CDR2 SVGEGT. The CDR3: CASSLGTVQLRSYGYTF. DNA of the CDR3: TGTGCCAGCAGCCTCGGGACAGTACAACTGCGAAGCTATGGCTACACCTTC.

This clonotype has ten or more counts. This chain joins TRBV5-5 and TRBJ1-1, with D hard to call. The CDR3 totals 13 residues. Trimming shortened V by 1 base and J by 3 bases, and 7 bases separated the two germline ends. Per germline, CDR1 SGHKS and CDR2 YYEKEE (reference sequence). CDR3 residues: CASSLRRDTEAFF. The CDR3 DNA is TGTGCCAGCAGCTTGAGGAGGGACACTGAAGCTTTCTTT.

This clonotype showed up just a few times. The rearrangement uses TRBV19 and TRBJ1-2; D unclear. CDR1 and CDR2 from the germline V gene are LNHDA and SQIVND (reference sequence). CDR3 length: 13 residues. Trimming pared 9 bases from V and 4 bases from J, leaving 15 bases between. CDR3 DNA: TGTGCCAGCACTACCGCGACTGCCTATGGCTACACCTTC. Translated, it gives CASTTATAYGYTF. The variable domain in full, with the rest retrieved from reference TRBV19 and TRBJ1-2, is DGGITQSPKYLFRKEGQNVTLSCEQNLNHDAMYWYRQDPGQGLRLIYYSQIVNDFQKGDIAEGYSVSREKKESFPLTVTSAQKNPTAFYLCASTTATAYGYTFGSGTRLTVV.

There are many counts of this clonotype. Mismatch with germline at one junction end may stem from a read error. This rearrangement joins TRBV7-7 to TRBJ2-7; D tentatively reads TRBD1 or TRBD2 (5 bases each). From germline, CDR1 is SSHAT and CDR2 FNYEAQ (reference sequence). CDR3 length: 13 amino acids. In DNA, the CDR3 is TGTGCTAGCAGCCGGGACGCCTCCGGCGAGCAGTACTTC. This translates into CASSRDASGEQYF.

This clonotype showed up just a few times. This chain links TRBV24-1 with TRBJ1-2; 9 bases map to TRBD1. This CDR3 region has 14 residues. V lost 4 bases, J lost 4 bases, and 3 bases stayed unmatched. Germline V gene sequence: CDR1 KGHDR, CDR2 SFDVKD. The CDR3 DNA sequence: TGTGCCACCAGTGACCCGGACAGGGGCTATGGCTACACCTTC. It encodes CATSDPDRGYGYTF.

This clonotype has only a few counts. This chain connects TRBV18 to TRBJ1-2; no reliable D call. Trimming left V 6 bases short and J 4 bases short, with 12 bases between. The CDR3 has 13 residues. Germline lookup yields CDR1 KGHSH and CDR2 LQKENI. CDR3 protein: CASSPEMSYGYTF. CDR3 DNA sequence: TGTGCCAGCTCTCCAGAGATGTCCTATGGCTACACCTTC.

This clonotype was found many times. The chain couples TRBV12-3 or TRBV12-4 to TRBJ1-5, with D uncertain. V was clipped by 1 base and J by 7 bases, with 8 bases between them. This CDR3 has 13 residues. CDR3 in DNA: TGTGCCAGCAGTTTAGGGGTTTGGCAGCCCCAGCATTTT. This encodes CASSLGVWQPQHF.

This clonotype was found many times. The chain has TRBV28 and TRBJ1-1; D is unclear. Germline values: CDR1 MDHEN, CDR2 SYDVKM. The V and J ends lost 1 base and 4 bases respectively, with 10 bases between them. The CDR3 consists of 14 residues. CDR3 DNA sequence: TGTGCCAGCAGTTTATACCGGGGTGCCACTGAAGCTTTCTTT. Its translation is CASSLYRGATEAFF.

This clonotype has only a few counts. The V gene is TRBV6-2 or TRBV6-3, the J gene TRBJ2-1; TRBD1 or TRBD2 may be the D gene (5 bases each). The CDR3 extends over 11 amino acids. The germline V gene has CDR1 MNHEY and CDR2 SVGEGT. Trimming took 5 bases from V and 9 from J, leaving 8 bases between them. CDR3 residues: CASSGGGEQFF. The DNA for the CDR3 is TGTGCCAGCAGTGGTGGGGGTGAGCAGTTCTTC.

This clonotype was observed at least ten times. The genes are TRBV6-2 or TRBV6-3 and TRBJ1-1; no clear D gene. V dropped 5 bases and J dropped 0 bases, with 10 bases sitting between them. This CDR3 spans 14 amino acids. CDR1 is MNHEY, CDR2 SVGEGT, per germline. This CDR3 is CASSDSHMNTEAFF. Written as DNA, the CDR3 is TGTGCCAGCAGTGATTCCCATATGAACACTGAAGCTTTCTTT.

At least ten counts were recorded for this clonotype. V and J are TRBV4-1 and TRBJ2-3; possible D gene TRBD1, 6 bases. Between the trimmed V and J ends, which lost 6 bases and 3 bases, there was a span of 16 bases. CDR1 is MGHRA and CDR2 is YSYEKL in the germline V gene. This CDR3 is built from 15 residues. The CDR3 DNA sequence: TGCGCCAGCAGACGGGACCCCAGGGGAACAGATACGCAGTATTTT. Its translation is CASRRDPRGTDTQYF.

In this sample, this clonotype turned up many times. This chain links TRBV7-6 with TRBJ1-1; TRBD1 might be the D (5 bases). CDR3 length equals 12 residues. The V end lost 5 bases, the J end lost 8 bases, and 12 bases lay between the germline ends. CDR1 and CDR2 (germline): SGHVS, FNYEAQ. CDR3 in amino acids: CASSAPGTEAFF. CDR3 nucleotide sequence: TGTGCCAGCAGCGCCCCCGGGACGGAAGCTTTCTTT.

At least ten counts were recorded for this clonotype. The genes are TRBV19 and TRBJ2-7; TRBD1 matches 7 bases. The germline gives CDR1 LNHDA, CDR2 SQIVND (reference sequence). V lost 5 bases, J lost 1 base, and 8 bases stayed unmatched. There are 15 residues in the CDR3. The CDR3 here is CASSRDSLRSYEQYF. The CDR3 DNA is TGTGCCAGTAGTCGGGACAGCTTAAGGTCCTACGAGCAGTACTTC.